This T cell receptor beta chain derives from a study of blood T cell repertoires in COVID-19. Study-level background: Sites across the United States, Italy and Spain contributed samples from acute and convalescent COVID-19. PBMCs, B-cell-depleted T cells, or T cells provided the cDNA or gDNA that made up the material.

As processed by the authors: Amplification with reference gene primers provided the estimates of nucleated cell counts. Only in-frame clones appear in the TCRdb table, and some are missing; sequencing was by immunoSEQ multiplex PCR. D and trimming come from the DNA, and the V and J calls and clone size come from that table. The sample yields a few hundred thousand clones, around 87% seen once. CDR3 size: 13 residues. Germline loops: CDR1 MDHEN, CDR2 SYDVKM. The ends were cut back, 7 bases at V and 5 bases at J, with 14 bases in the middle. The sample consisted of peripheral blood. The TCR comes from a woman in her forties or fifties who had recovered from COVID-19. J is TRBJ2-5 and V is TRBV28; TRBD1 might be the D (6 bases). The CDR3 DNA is TGTGCCAGCACTAAAGGGGGTTGGGAGACCCAGTACTTC. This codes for CASTKGGWETQYF.